This T cell receptor (beta chain) comes out of a study of blood T cells in healthy people across ages. Points from the study as a whole: Since the PBMCs were unsorted, naive and antigen-experienced cells could not be conclusively compared.

The CDR3 has 15 amino acids. Unmatched junction bases numbered 10, after V lost 6 bases and J lost 5 bases. Germline assignment: CDR1 MGHDK and CDR2 SYGVNS. Samples had at least 7 million PBMCs isolated from them. Every sample gave at least 5.5 micrograms of total RNA when it was extracted. For the second PCR, which ran for about 6 to 11 cycles, a sample-barcoded 5' primer and a J-beta primer mix were used. Tagging of each cDNA molecule was performed by a template-switch adaptor with 12 random nucleotides. TCRdb processed the 5' RACE reads anew with MiXCR; each CDR3 protein has one entry. The sample has about 1.6 million distinct CDR3 sequences, about 35% seen once. A word on this clonotype: Its antigen is undetermined.

J is TRBJ2-1 and V is TRBV25-1; 7 nucleotides match TRBD2. Sequenced: blood. This clonotype originated in a woman aged 25 to 39 in good health. CDR3 amino acids: CASSLGGVGDNEQFF. The CDR3 DNA follows: TGTGCCAGCAGCCTGGGGGGGGTTGGGGACAATGAGCAGTTCTTC.